This entry lists 21 T cell receptor beta chains sequenced from one sample in a study of T cells in Graves' hyperthyroidism and ophthalmopathy. Using RNA transcripts as the source, TCR beta CDR3 regions were amplified. First-round RT-PCR targeting the TCR CDR3 was performed with the HTBI primer set. TCRdb recomputed calls from the multiplex PCR reads with MiXCR, one row per CDR3 protein. This repertoire shows some 550,000 distinct CDR3 sequences, around 21% found once; its top ten account for approximately 25%. The sample comprised blood. These receptors were collected from a man in his late teens or twenties with Graves' hyperthyroidism.

The chain employs TRBV15 and TRBJ1-1; no firm D call. CDR3 length: 13 amino acids. V lost 1 base to trimming and J lost 7 bases, with 10 bases between them. Per the germline V gene, CDR1 is LNHNV and CDR2 is YYDKDF (reference sequence). CDR3 DNA sequence: TGTGCCACCAGCAGAGCTAAAGTAGATGAAGCTTTCTTT. Protein sequence: CATSRAKVDEAFF.

This clonotype was found many times. The genes are TRBV30 and TRBJ2-2; 8 bases match TRBD1. CDR1 is GTSNPN, CDR2 SVGIG, per germline (reference sequence). Losses at the gene ends were 1 base for V and 5 bases for J; bases not matched to a gene: 6. The CDR3 is 15 residues long. Here the CDR3 reads CAWSDPGGRTGELFF. The CDR3 nucleotides are TGTGCCTGGAGTGATCCAGGGGGCCGTACCGGGGAGCTGTTTTTT.

This clonotype was seen more than once but under ten times. The chain links TRBV6-1 to TRBJ1-2, with D possibly matching TRBD1 (6 bases). This CDR3 comprises 13 residues. Trimming left V 3 bases short and J 6 bases short, with 11 bases between. Germline V lookup: CDR1 MNHNS, CDR2 SASEGT. The CDR3 nucleotides read TGTGCCAGCAGTGAGAAGGGGGAGGATGGCTACACCTTC. It encodes CASSEKGEDGYTF.

This clonotype showed up many times. The chain links TRBV6-5 to TRBJ1-1; no clear D. This CDR3 has 12 residues. Germline V gene data show CDR1 as MNHEY and CDR2 as SVGAGI. Trimming stripped 0 bases from V and 4 bases from J, with 3 bases between. This chain's CDR3 is CASSYSSTEAFF. The CDR3 DNA follows: TGTGCCAGCAGTTACTCGAGCACTGAAGCTTTCTTT.

This clonotype was found many times. J is TRBJ1-2 and V is TRBV5-1; D gene unclear. Germline lookup yields CDR1 SGHRS and CDR2 YFSETQ. With 2 bases removed from V and 8 bases from J, the gap between germline ends came to 13 bases. The CDR3 runs 13 residues. The CDR3 protein is CASSLIGQDGYTF. The CDR3 nucleotides read TGCGCCAGCAGCTTAATCGGGCAGGACGGCTACACCTTC.

This chain uses TRBV4-1 with TRBJ2-7; the match to TRBD1 covers 10 bases. Per germline, CDR1 MGHRA and CDR2 YSYEKL. The CDR3 consists of 17 residues. The V gene end was trimmed by 2 bases and the J gene end by 4 bases; junction bases not matched to a gene: 11. The CDR3 DNA follows: TGCGCCAGCAGCCAATGGGGGGGACAGGGGAAGCGGTACGAGCAGTACTTC. The encoded protein is CASSQWGGQGKRYEQYF.

The V gene is TRBV6-2 or TRBV6-3, the J gene TRBJ2-7; 11 positions agree with TRBD2. The CDR3 has 14 residues. V trimming: 7 bases; J trimming: 2 bases; junction bases outside the gene matches: 4. Germline CDR1 MNHEY, CDR2 SVGEGT. Here the CDR3 reads CASTGTSGTYEQYF. The CDR3 DNA reads TGTGCCAGCACCGGGACTAGCGGTACCTACGAGCAGTACTTC.

This clonotype showed up many times. The chain employs TRBV6-5 and TRBJ1-5, with D perhaps matching TRBD1 (5 bases). Germline lookup yields CDR1 MNHEY and CDR2 SVGAGI. CDR3 length equals 17 residues. Trimming removed 0 bases from V and 7 bases from J, with 19 bases in between. The CDR3 DNA reads TGTGCCAGCAGTTACTCGATCGGGGGGACGCCCCACCAGCCCCAGCATTTT. Its translation: CASSYSIGGTPHQPQHF.

The V call is TRBV27, the J call TRBJ1-1, with D tentatively TRBD1 (6 bases). Trimming pared 8 bases from V and 4 bases from J, leaving 26 bases between. Looked up from germline, CDR1 is MNHEY and CDR2 is SMNVEV (reference sequence). The CDR3 spans 17 residues. CDR3 protein: CASGKTGLYPRFTEAFF. Here the CDR3 DNA reads TGTGCCAGCGGCAAGACAGGTCTTTACCCACGATTCACTGAAGCTTTCTTT.

This sequence joins TRBV4-1 and TRBJ1-1; D not resolved. Deletions cut 3 bases from V and 8 bases from J, with 13 bases between. This CDR3 is built from 13 residues. Germline CDR1 reads MGHRA; CDR2 reads YSYEKL. The CDR3 region has the DNA TGCGCCAGCAGCCAGATCGGTATGAACGAAGCTTTCTTT. It codes for CASSQIGMNEAFF.

In its sample, this clonotype was seen many times. The chain combines TRBV2 with TRBJ1-2; 9 bases map to TRBD1. The CDR3 length is 15 residues. In germline, CDR1 is SNHLY, CDR2 FYNNEI. V lost 4 bases, J lost 5 bases, and 8 bases stayed unmatched. The chain's CDR3 is CASSAMGQGWYGYTF. DNA of the CDR3: TGTGCCAGCAGTGCCATGGGACAGGGTTGGTATGGCTACACCTTC.

This clonotype was detected ten times or more. V and J are TRBV20-1 and TRBJ2-5, with 7 bases matching TRBD1. Trimming removed 2 bases from V and 0 bases from J; junction bases left unmatched: 6. Germline V lookup: CDR1 DFQATT, CDR2 SNEGSKA (reference sequence). This CDR3 has 15 residues. The CDR3 DNA follows: TGCAGTGCTAGAATCGACAGGGTCTACCAAGAGACCCAGTACTTC. Its protein product is CSARIDRVYQETQYF.

This clonotype was seen a few times. The chain recombines TRBV12-3 or TRBV12-4 with TRBJ1-6; D call uncertain. V was cut by 6 bases and J by 9 bases, with 12 bases left in between. The length of the CDR3 is 13 residues. This CDR3 reads CASRGAEVSPLHF. In DNA, the CDR3 is TGTGCCAGCAGGGGTGCCGAGGTTTCACCCCTCCACTTT.

This clonotype has ten or more counts. This rearrangement joins TRBV24-1 to TRBJ1-2, with D unresolved. V lost 4 bases, J lost 3 bases, and 20 bases lay in between. Looked up from germline, CDR1 is KGHDR and CDR2 is SFDVKD. CDR3 length: 17 amino acids. CDR3 DNA: TGTGCCACCAGTGACAACCCGGTGGAGAGGCGGGACTATGGCTACACCTTC. This translates into CATSDNPVERRDYGYTF.

This clonotype was seen repeatedly, ten times or more. The CDR3 sequence is CSVDRGHGTEAFF. The CDR3 DNA is TGCAGCGTCGACAGGGGGCATGGTACTGAAGCTTTCTTT. The V call is TRBV29-1, the J call TRBJ1-1; TRBD1 matches at 10 bases. The CDR3 has 13 amino acids. J gave up 5 bases and V 6 bases, and 6 bases lay outside the gene matches. Germline V CDR1 and CDR2: SQVTM, ANQGSEA.

The chain has TRBV7-8 and TRBJ2-7; D possibly corresponds to TRBD1 (5 bases). The V gene's germline CDR1 is SGHVS and CDR2 FQNEAQ. Trimming shortened V by 4 bases and J by 2 bases, and 12 bases separated the two germline ends. The CDR3 sequence is 14 residues long. The CDR3 loop is CASSYRTRAYEQYF. The CDR3 nucleotides are TGTGCCAGCAGCTATCGGACCAGGGCCTACGAGCAGTACTTC. Full variable domain (outside the CDR3, taken from reference TRBV7-8 and TRBJ2-7): GAGVSQSPRYKVAKRGQDVALRCDPISGHVSLFWYQQALGQGPEFLTYFQNEAQLDKSGLPSDRFFAERPEGSVSTLKIQRTQQEDSAVYLCASSYRTRAYEQYFGPGTRLTVT.

This clonotype was detected a few times. Without the conserved terminal phenylalanine or tryptophan, this CDR3 likely stems from a read error. The chain is built from TRBV6-1 and TRBJ1-1; TRBD1 might be the D (5 bases). Trimming stripped 2 bases from V and 2 bases from J, with 12 bases between. The CDR3 is made up of 15 amino acids. Germline values: CDR1 MNHNS, CDR2 SASEGT. The CDR3 region is CASSESGGANTEAFY. CDR3 bases: TGTGCCAGCAGTGAATCCGGGGGAGCAAACACTGAAGCTTTCTAT.

This clonotype has a count of ten or more. The chain combines TRBV6-1 with TRBJ2-5; D perhaps matches TRBD2 (5 bases). Trimming removed 3 bases from V and 2 bases from J, with 16 bases in between. The CDR3 extends over 16 amino acids. CDR1 is MNHNS, CDR2 SASEGT, per germline. The CDR3 sequence: CASSDFMRAYQETQYF. Here the CDR3 DNA reads TGTGCCAGCAGTGACTTTATGCGGGCGTATCAAGAGACCCAGTACTTC.

This clonotype was recorded many times. V is TRBV6-4 and J is TRBJ1-1; 9 nucleotides agree with TRBD1. This CDR3 comprises 21 residues. Germline V lookup: CDR1 MRHNA, CDR2 SNTAGT. V gave up 5 bases and J gave up 0 bases; unmatched junction bases: 22. CDR3 loop: CASSRPHWDRASVGLNTEAFF. The CDR3 nucleotides read TGTGCCAGCAGTCGCCCCCACTGGGACAGGGCGAGTGTGGGACTGAACACTGAAGCTTTCTTT.

This clonotype has at least ten counts. The chain employs TRBV19 and TRBJ2-2; D call uncertain. Germline CDR1 is LNHDA and CDR2 is SQIVND (reference sequence). The CDR3 has 15 amino acids. V lost 6 bases, J lost 1 base, and 12 bases lay in between. CDR3 residues: CASRPKWGNTGELFF. The CDR3 nucleotides are TGTGCCAGTAGGCCCAAGTGGGGGAACACCGGGGAGCTGTTTTTT.

This clonotype appeared many times. The chain joins TRBV28 to TRBJ2-7, with TRBD2 as a possible D gene (5 bases). V was cut by 5 bases and J by 2 bases, with 13 bases left in between. CDR3 size: 14 residues. From germline, CDR1 is MDHEN and CDR2 SYDVKM. The CDR3 DNA reads as TGTGCCAGCAGTGTACACCTCGGGGCCTACGAGCAGTACTTC. Translated: CASSVHLGAYEQYF.